The 29 T cell receptor beta chains reported below all come from one sample, sequenced in a study of blood T cell repertoires in COVID-19. The protocol was immunoSEQ multiplex PCR, while the TCRdb copy is restricted to in-frame clones and leaves out a portion. The sample lists about 170,000 clones; about 89% were seen once. The sample comprised PBMCs or T cells enriched from blood (not recorded which). The source is a woman aged 18 to 35 who had recovered from COVID-19.

Only a few counts were recorded for this clone. The gene calls are TRBV2 and TRBJ1-1; D is unresolved. The CDR3 covers 13 residues. The germline V gene has CDR1 SNHLY and CDR2 FYNNEI. The V end lost 6 bases, the J end lost 5 bases, and 13 bases lay between the germline ends. The CDR3 bases are TGTGCCAGCAGGTCAGGAGGTTGGACTGAAGCTTTCTTT. It specifies CASRSGGWTEAFF.

This chain uses TRBV14 with TRBJ2-2, with D perhaps matching TRBD1 (6 bases). In germline, CDR1 is SGHDN, CDR2 FVKESK. CDR3 size: 17 residues. Deletions cut 4 bases from V and 4 bases from J, with 19 bases between. This CDR3 is CASSPGMGALSTGELFF. The CDR3 DNA is TGTGCCAGCAGCCCGGGGATGGGGGCCTTATCCACCGGGGAGCTGTTTTTT.

The chain links TRBV11-3 to TRBJ2-6; D might be TRBD1 (5 bases). This CDR3 comprises 17 residues. The ends were cut back, 2 bases at V and 0 bases at J, with 11 bases in the middle. Germline V CDR1 and CDR2: SGHNT, YENEEA. The CDR3 reads CASSLSTGGSGANVLTF. DNA for the CDR3: TGTGCCAGCAGCTTAAGTACAGGCGGCTCTGGGGCCAACGTCCTGACTTTC.

CDR3 sequence (DNA): TGTGCCAGCAGCCAAGGACAGGACCCGTCCTACGAGCAGTACTTC. Encoded protein: CASSQGQDPSYEQYF. The chain combines TRBV3-1 (or the pseudogene TRBV3-2) with TRBJ2-7; D perhaps matches TRBD1 (6 bases). The CDR3 runs to 15 residues. The germline gives CDR1 LGHDT, CDR2 YNNKEL (reference sequence). The V gene lost 1 base and the J gene lost 1 base, with 11 bases spanning the gap.

V usage is TRBV6-2 or TRBV6-3 and J usage is TRBJ1-1; D may be TRBD1 (5 bases). This CDR3 spans 14 amino acids. V was pared by 4 bases and J by 0 bases, with 9 bases between. The germline V gene has CDR1 MNHEY and CDR2 SVGEGT. The CDR3 DNA sequence: TGTGCCAGCAGTTGGCAGGGAATGAACACTGAAGCTTTCTTT. Encoded protein: CASSWQGMNTEAFF.

The gene calls are TRBV28 and TRBJ2-7, with 10 bases fitting TRBD1. Germline values: CDR1 MDHEN, CDR2 SYDVKM. The CDR3 totals 13 residues. The V gene end was trimmed by 8 bases and the J gene end by 2 bases; junction bases not matched to a gene: 3. The CDR3 nucleotides are TGTGCCAGCTCCGGGACAGGGGCCTACGAGCAGTACTTC. Protein: CASSGTGAYEQYF.

CDR3 protein: CASSRTGPQGSGEAFF. DNA of the CDR3: TGTGCCAGCAGCCGAACGGGACCACAGGGATCTGGGGAAGCTTTCTTT. This chain joins TRBV28 and TRBJ1-1; D may be TRBD1 (6 bases). Germline-derived CDR1 and CDR2 are MDHEN and SYDVKM. Trimming pared 6 bases from V and 8 bases from J, leaving 25 bases between. This CDR3 has 16 residues.

The rearrangement links TRBV9 to TRBJ2-3; weak D call: TRBD2 (5 bases). Germline CDR1 and CDR2: SGDLS and YYNGEE. This CDR3 has 14 amino acids. V shed 0 bases and J shed 0 bases, with 5 bases lying between them. The CDR3 is CASSVAGSTDTQYF. The CDR3 nucleotides read TGTGCCAGCAGCGTAGCGGGAAGCACAGATACGCAGTATTTT.

The chain recombines TRBV11-2 with TRBJ1-1, with D possibly matching TRBD1 (6 bases). In germline, CDR1 is SGHAT, CDR2 FQNNGV. The CDR3 consists of 17 residues. Trimming pared 5 bases from V and 2 bases from J, leaving 21 bases between. The CDR3 DNA reads TGTGCCAGCAGCCCTGCAAGGGGGATGGGAAAAAACACTGAAGCTTTCTTT. Protein sequence: CASSPARGMGKNTEAFF.

The V and J genes are TRBV18 and TRBJ1-2, with 10 bases aligning to TRBD1. The junction had 15 bases not matched to a gene; V was cut back by 3 bases and J by 2 bases. The CDR3 has 19 residues. CDR1 and CDR2 (germline): KGHSH, LQKENI. The CDR3 DNA follows: TGTGCCAGCTCACCCTCCCACCGACAGGGGGCGCCCCTAAACTATGGCTACACCTTC. This gives the protein CASSPSHRQGAPLNYGYTF. The complete variable domain, with remaining parts taken from reference TRBV18 and TRBJ1-2, reads NAGVMQNPRHLVRRRGQEARLRCSPMKGHSHVYWYRQLPEEGLKFMVYLQKENIIDESGMPKERFSAEFPKEGPSILRIQQVVRGDSAAYFCASSPSHRQGAPLNYGYTFGSGTRLTVV.

The chain carries TRBV7-9 and TRBJ2-2; TRBD1 might be the D (6 bases). Trimming stripped 5 bases from V and 1 base from J, with 14 bases between. This CDR3 comprises 16 residues. Germline assignment: CDR1 SEHNR and CDR2 FQNEAQ (reference sequence). Written as DNA, the CDR3 is TGTGCCAGCAGCATCAGGGGACGGATGAACACCGGGGAGCTGTTTTTT. Its protein is CASSIRGRMNTGELFF.

This sequence joins TRBV6-6 and TRBJ2-7, with 8 positions matching TRBD2. This CDR3 spans 15 amino acids. Germline lookup yields CDR1 MNHNY and CDR2 SVGAGI (reference sequence). Germline trimming cut 6 bases from V and 2 bases from J; bases unmatched to any gene: 9. The CDR3 protein is CASSPLTSGTYEQYF. CDR3 sequence (DNA): TGTGCCAGCAGCCCCTTAACTAGCGGAACCTACGAGCAGTACTTC.

The chain joins TRBV2 to TRBJ2-7, with 8 bases matching TRBD1. V shed 6 bases and J 6 bases; nucleotides not matched to a gene: 10. Germline V gene data show CDR1 as SNHLY and CDR2 as FYNNEI. CDR3 size: 14 residues. The DNA for the CDR3 is TGTGCCAGCAGGAGGACAGGGACCTCCGTCGAGCAGTACTTC. It codes for CASRRTGTSVEQYF.

The chain joins TRBV6-5 to TRBJ2-7; TRBD1 aligns across 8 bases. The J segment lost 2 bases and the V segment lost 5 bases, leaving 5 bases of the junction unmatched. Germline CDR1 reads MNHEY; CDR2 reads SVGAGI. This CDR3 has 14 amino acids. The CDR3 DNA follows: TGTGCCAGCAGTACTCGGGACAGGACCTACGAGCAGTACTTC. Amino acids: CASSTRDRTYEQYF.

The chain carries TRBV5-1 and TRBJ2-1, with a possible D match to TRBD2 (6 bases). CDR3 length equals 13 residues. Trimming stripped 2 bases from V and 5 bases from J, with 8 bases between. Per the germline V gene, CDR1 is SGHRS and CDR2 is YFSETQ. The DNA for the CDR3 is TGCGCCAGCAGCTTAAGGAGGGACAATGAGCAGTTCTTC. Protein product: CASSLRRDNEQFF. The whole variable domain, filled in from reference TRBV5-1 and TRBJ2-1, reads KAGVTQTPRYLIKTRGQQVTLSCSPISGHRSVSWYQQTPGQGLQFLFEYFSETQRNKGNFPGRFSGRQFSNSRSEMNVSTLELGDSALYLCASSLRRDNEQFFGPGTRLTVL.

V and J are TRBV25-1 and TRBJ2-7, with D perhaps matching TRBD1 (6 bases). The V gene's germline CDR1 is MGHDK and CDR2 SYGVNS. This CDR3 spans 13 amino acids. V was trimmed by 3 bases and J by 0 bases, leaving 6 bases between them. Here the CDR3 DNA reads TGTGCCAGCAGTGACAGGGGCTCCTACGAGCAGTACTTC. It specifies CASSDRGSYEQYF.

The rearrangement joins TRBV29-1 to TRBJ1-5, with unresolved D. CDR1 is SQVTM and CDR2 is ANQGSEA in the germline V gene. The CDR3 is 12 amino acids. Trimming stripped 5 bases from V and 3 bases from J, with 8 bases between. The CDR3 spells CSVRDSNQPQHF. In DNA, the CDR3 is TGCAGCGTTCGGGATTCCAATCAGCCCCAGCATTTT. The full variable domain, with the rest looked up from reference TRBV29-1 and TRBJ1-5, is SAVISQKPSRDICQRGTSLTIQCQVDSQVTMMFWYRQQPGQSLTLIATANQGSEATYESGFVIDKFPISRPNLTFSTLTVSNMSPEDSSIYLCSVRDSNQPQHFGDGTRLSIL.

The chain employs TRBV5-6 and TRBJ1-1; 7 bases are a match to TRBD1. After removal of 9 bases from V and 3 bases from J, the junction contained 8 bases not matched to a gene. CDR1 SGHDT and CDR2 YYEEEE come from the germline V gene. There are 13 residues in the CDR3. The CDR3: CATLRGPDTEAFF. CDR3 in DNA: TGTGCCACACTAAGGGGGCCGGACACTGAAGCTTTCTTT. The variable domain in full, with the rest retrieved from reference TRBV5-6 and TRBJ1-1, is DAGVTQSPTHLIKTRGQQVTLRCSPKSGHDTVSWYQQALGQGPQFIFQYYEEEERQRGNFPDRFSGHQFPNYSSELNVNALLLGDSALYLCATLRGPDTEAFFGQGTRLTVV.

This clone was picked up many times. The rearrangement uses TRBV29-1 and TRBJ1-2; 8 nucleotides match TRBD1. From germline, CDR1 is SQVTM and CDR2 ANQGSEA. V dropped 5 bases and J dropped 4; count of bases not matched to a gene: 12. There are 15 residues in the CDR3. CDR3 residues: CSVLVLGQDTYGYTF. CDR3 nucleotides: TGCAGCGTTCTGGTTCTGGGACAGGATACCTATGGCTACACCTTC.

The rearrangement joins TRBV5-1 to TRBJ2-2, with a possible D match to TRBD2 (5 bases). V lost 4 bases to trimming and J lost 1 base, with 5 bases between them. The CDR3 extends over 13 amino acids. Germline CDR1 reads SGHRS; CDR2 reads YFSETQ. The DNA of the CDR3 is TGCGCCAGCAGCGAGGGGAACACCGGGGAGCTGTTTTTT. Its translation: CASSEGNTGELFF.

This clone appeared a single time. The chain joins TRBV6-5 to TRBJ2-7; weak D call: TRBD2 (5 bases). CDR3 length equals 14 residues. Germline CDR1 and CDR2: MNHEY and SVGAGI. Trimming left V 5 bases short and J 2 bases short, with 13 bases between. The CDR3 DNA reads TGTGCCAGCAGTCTCTTAGGGAGAACCTACGAGCAGTACTTC. Amino acids: CASSLLGRTYEQYF.

This sequence joins TRBV10-3 and TRBJ2-7, with D perhaps matching TRBD1 (6 bases). Trimming took off 9 bases at V and 1 base at J, with 10 bases between the two ends. This CDR3 is 12 amino acids long. The germline V gene encodes CDR1 ENHRY and CDR2 SYGVKD. The CDR3 sequence is CAIQGLSYEQYF. CDR3 nucleotide sequence: TGTGCCATTCAGGGGCTTTCCTACGAGCAGTACTTC.

This chain uses TRBV15 with TRBJ2-5, with D maybe TRBD1 (6 bases). This CDR3 region has 15 residues. The V and J ends lost 0 bases and 2 bases respectively, with 10 bases between them. The V gene's germline CDR1 is LNHNV and CDR2 YYDKDF (reference sequence). CDR3 sequence: CATSRDPTGQETQYF. CDR3 sequence (DNA): TGTGCCACCAGCAGAGATCCAACAGGGCAAGAGACCCAGTACTTC.

The chain is built from TRBV9 and TRBJ2-7; no clear D gene. V lost 4 bases, J lost 2 bases, and 13 bases lay in between. This CDR3 is 14 amino acids long. Germline loops: CDR1 SGDLS, CDR2 YYNGEE. The CDR3 coding sequence is TGTGCCAGCAGCCCCAGGTTAGTCACCTACGAGCAGTACTTC. Translating gives CASSPRLVTYEQYF.

The J gene is TRBJ2-1, the V gene TRBV4-2; perhaps TRBD2 as D (6 bases). Trimming shortened V by 1 base and J by 10 bases, and 11 bases separated the two germline ends. Per the germline V gene, CDR1 is LGHNA and CDR2 is YNFKEQ. This CDR3 is built from 13 residues. The DNA for the CDR3 is TGTGCCAGCAGCCAAGGATTCAGCGGGGAGCAGTTCTTC. Translation: CASSQGFSGEQFF.

The J gene is TRBJ2-1, the V gene TRBV7-9, with D tentatively TRBD2 (6 bases). Germline V gene data show CDR1 as SEHNR and CDR2 as FQNEAQ (reference sequence). The ends were cut back, 5 bases at V and 0 bases at J, with 14 bases in the middle. CDR3 length: 16 residues. Here the CDR3 reads CASSGFYGSSYNEQFF. The CDR3 region has the DNA TGTGCCAGCAGCGGATTTTACGGGAGCTCCTACAATGAGCAGTTCTTC.

The rearrangement uses TRBV5-1 and TRBJ1-1; 8 nucleotides agree with TRBD1. The germline gives CDR1 SGHRS, CDR2 YFSETQ. V was pared by 6 bases and J by 5 bases, with 6 bases of the junction left unmatched. This CDR3 has 13 residues. The CDR3 reads CASTKTGGTEAFF. The CDR3 bases are TGCGCCAGCACCAAAACAGGGGGGACTGAAGCTTTCTTT.

The chain is built from TRBV7-3 and TRBJ1-1; 10 nucleotides line up with TRBD1. CDR1 SGHTA and CDR2 FQGTGA come from the germline V gene. The CDR3 is made up of 14 amino acids. V trimming: 5 bases; J trimming: 5 bases; junction bases outside the gene matches: 5. CDR3 nucleotides: TGTGCCAGCAGCCCCCGGGGACAGGGGACTGAAGCTTTCTTT. This sequence encodes CASSPRGQGTEAFF.

V and J are TRBV28 and TRBJ1-2, with 7 positions matching TRBD1. The CDR3 covers 13 residues. Unmatched junction bases numbered 3, after V lost 3 bases and J lost 5 bases. Per the germline V gene, CDR1 is MDHEN and CDR2 is SYDVKM. The CDR3 sequence: CASSFWDRYGYTF. Written as DNA, the CDR3 is TGTGCCAGCAGTTTCTGGGACAGATATGGCTACACCTTC.